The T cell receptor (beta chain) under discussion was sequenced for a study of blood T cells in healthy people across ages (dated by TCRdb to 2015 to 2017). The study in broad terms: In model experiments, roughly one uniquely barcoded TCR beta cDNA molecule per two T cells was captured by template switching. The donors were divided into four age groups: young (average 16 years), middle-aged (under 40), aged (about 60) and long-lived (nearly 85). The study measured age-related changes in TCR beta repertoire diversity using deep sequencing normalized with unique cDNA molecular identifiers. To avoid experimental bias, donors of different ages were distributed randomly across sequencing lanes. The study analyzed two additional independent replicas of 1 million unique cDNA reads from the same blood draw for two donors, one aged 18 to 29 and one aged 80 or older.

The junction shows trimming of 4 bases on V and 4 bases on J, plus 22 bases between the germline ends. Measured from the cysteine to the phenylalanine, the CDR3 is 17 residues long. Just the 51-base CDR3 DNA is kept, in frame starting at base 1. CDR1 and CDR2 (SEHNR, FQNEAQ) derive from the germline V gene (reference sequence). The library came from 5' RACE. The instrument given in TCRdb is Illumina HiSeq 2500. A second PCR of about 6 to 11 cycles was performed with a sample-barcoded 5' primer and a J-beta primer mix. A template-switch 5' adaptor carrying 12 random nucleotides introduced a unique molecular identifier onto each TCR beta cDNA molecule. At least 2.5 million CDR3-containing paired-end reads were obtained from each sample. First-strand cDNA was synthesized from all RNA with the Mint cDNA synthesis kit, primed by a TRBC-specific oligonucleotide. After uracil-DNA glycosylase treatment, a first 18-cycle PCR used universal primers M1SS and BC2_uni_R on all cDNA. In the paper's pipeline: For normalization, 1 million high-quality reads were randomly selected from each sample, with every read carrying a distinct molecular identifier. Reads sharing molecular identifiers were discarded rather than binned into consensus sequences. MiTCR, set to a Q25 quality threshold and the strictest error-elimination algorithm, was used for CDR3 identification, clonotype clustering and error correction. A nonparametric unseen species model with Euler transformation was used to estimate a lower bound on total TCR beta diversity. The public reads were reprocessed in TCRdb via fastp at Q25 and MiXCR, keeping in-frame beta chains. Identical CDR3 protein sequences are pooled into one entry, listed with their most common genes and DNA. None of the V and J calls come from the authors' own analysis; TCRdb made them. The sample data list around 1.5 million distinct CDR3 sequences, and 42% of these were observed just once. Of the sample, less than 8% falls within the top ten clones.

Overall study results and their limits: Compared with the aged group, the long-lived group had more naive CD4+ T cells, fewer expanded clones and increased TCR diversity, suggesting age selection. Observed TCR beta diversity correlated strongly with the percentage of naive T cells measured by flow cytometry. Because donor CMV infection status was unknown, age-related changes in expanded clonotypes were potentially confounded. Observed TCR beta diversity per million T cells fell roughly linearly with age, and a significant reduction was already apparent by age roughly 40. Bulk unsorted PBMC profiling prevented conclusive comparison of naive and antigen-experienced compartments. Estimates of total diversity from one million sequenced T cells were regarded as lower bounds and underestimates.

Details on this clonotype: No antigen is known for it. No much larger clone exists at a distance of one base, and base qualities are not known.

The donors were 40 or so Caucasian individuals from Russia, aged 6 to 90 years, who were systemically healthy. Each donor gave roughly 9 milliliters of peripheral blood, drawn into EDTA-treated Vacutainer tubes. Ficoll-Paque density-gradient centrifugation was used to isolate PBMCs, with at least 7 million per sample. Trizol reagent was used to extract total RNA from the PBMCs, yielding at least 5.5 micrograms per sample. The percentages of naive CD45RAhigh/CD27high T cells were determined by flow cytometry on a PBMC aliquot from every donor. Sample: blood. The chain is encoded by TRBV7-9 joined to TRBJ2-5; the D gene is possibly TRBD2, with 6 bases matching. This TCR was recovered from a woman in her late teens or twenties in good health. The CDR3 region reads CASSSPTSFFGAETQYF. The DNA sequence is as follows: TGTGCCAGCAGCTCTCCGACTAGTTTCTTTGGAGCAGAGACCCAGTACTTC.